The 12 T cell receptor beta chains given below trace back to one sample, sequenced in a study of T cells in localized non-small cell lung cancer. The method was immunoSEQ multiplex PCR; TCRdb's version includes in-frame clones alone and lacks a portion of them. The sample lists several thousand clones, less than 25% occurring once. The sequences come from lung tumor tissue, collected before any cancer treatment. The receptors here all came from a female donor older than 55 with stage I lung adenocarcinoma.

In this sample, this clone is medium-sized. V is TRBV4-1 and J is TRBJ1-5; D gene uncertain. The V end was cut by 0 bases, the J end by 5 bases, with 14 bases between. From germline, CDR1 is MGHRA and CDR2 YSYEKL. The CDR3 runs to 16 residues. The CDR3 DNA is TGCGCCAGCAGCCAAGATTATCCACGGAACGATCAGCCCCAGCATTTT. This encodes CASSQDYPRNDQPQHF.

The sample holds a few counts of this clone. The V call is TRBV25-1, the J call TRBJ1-1; possible D gene TRBD1, 6 bases. The CDR3 runs to 14 residues. Germline assignment: CDR1 MGHDK and CDR2 SYGVNS. With 1 base removed from V and 2 bases from J, the gap between germline ends came to 8 bases. Here the CDR3 reads CASSEWGANTEAFF. CDR3 DNA: TGTGCCAGCAGTGAATGGGGGGCTAACACTGAAGCTTTCTTT. Full variable domain (rest looked up from reference TRBV25-1 and TRBJ1-1): EADIYQTPRYLVIGTGKKITLECSQTMGHDKMYWYQQDPGMELHLIHYSYGVNSTEKGDLSSESTVSRIRTEHFPLTLESARPSHTSQYLCASSEWGANTEAFFGQGTRLTVV.

This sequence joins TRBV19 and TRBJ2-7; 7 bases line up with TRBD1. CDR1 LNHDA and CDR2 SQIVND come from the germline V gene (reference sequence). This CDR3 comprises 14 residues. Germline trimming cut 3 bases from V and 7 bases from J; bases unmatched to any gene: 9. CDR3 sequence: CASSIRQGEGEQYF. CDR3 sequence (DNA): TGTGCCAGTAGTATTCGGCAGGGGGAAGGGGAGCAGTACTTC.

This clone turned up a few times. V gene TRBV2 combines with J gene TRBJ1-1; TRBD1 agrees at 7 bases. Germline CDR1 reads SNHLY; CDR2 reads FYNNEI. The CDR3 consists of 14 residues. The ends lost 3 bases at V and 1 base at J; junction bases unmatched: 2. In DNA, the CDR3 is TGTGCCAGCAGTGAGACAGGGCGGAACACTGAAGCTTTCTTT. This codes for CASSETGRNTEAFF.

This clone was picked up a small number of times. The chain is built from TRBV11-3 and TRBJ1-6; no reliable D call. This CDR3 contains 14 residues. V gave up 2 bases and J gave up 6 bases, with 8 bases separating them. CDR1 is SGHNT and CDR2 is YENEEA in the germline V gene. As DNA, the CDR3 is TGTGCCAGCAGCTTAATAGGCAGTAATTCACCCCTCCACTTT. Protein sequence: CASSLIGSNSPLHF.

This clone ranks as medium-sized. This rearrangement joins TRBV6-8 to TRBJ1-5; D is uncertain. This CDR3 is 15 amino acids long. Trimming removed 0 bases from V and 5 bases from J, with 11 bases in between. Germline values: CDR1 MNHGY, CDR2 SAAAGT. The CDR3 DNA sequence: TGTGCCAGCAGTTACTCCTCCGGGGAGGATCAGCCCCAGCATTTT. The encoded protein is CASSYSSGEDQPQHF.

This clone was counted only a few times. The chain uses TRBV9 and TRBJ1-1, with D perhaps TRBD1 (6 bases). V lost 3 bases and J lost 4, with 13 bases in between. CDR3 length: 14 residues. The germline V gene encodes CDR1 SGDLS and CDR2 YYNGEE. CDR3 residues: CASSAIRGSTEAFF. CDR3 coding DNA: TGTGCCAGCAGCGCCATCAGGGGATCCACTGAAGCTTTCTTT.

This clone has just a few counts. The V and J genes are TRBV6-7 and TRBJ2-5; no clear D gene. TRBV6-7 is an open reading frame, and its role is uncertain. The CDR3 spans 11 residues. The V and J ends lost 2 bases and 5 bases respectively, with 3 bases between them. The CDR3 nucleotides are TGTGCCAGCAGTTACGTGGAGACCCAGTACTTC. The encoded protein is CASSYVETQYF.

Within the sample, this clone is medium-sized. The chain recombines TRBV18 with TRBJ2-7; D uncertain. The germline V gene has CDR1 KGHSH and CDR2 LQKENI. The length of the CDR3 is 14 residues. V gave up 5 bases and J gave up 0 bases, with 11 bases separating them. CDR3 coding DNA: TGTGCCAGCTCAGCGTCGGGCGTCTCCTACGAGCAGTACTTC. It translates to CASSASGVSYEQYF.

This clone was picked up one time. The chain joins TRBV29-1 to TRBJ2-7; D perhaps matches TRBD2 (6 bases). This CDR3 is 14 amino acids long. The V and J ends lost 1 base and 5 bases respectively, with 15 bases between them. Germline values: CDR1 SQVTM, CDR2 ANQGSEA. CDR3 region: CSVEGGDGVDEQYF. The CDR3 coding sequence is TGCAGCGTTGAAGGGGGGGACGGAGTTGACGAGCAGTACTTC.

The sample holds a few counts of this clone. The rearrangement joins TRBV28 to TRBJ1-5; TRBD1 matches 8 bases. V shed 4 bases, J shed 7 bases, and the junction held 6 bases outside the gene matches. Germline V gives CDR1 MDHEN, CDR2 SYDVKM. CDR3 length: 14 residues. The CDR3 DNA reads as TGTGCCAGCAGTTCCGTGGGGACAGGACAGCCCCAGCATTTT. This translates into CASSSVGTGQPQHF.

In this sample, this clone is medium-sized (0.01 to 0.1%). The rearrangement joins TRBV7-1 to TRBJ1-6; no firm D call. TRBV7-1 is an ORF; its function is uncertain. Trimming cost V 4 bases and J 7 bases, with 8 bases left between them. This CDR3 is 13 amino acids long. The CDR3 protein is CASSLDTNSPLHF. The DNA for the CDR3 is TGTGCCAGCAGCTTAGACACGAATTCACCCCTCCACTTT.